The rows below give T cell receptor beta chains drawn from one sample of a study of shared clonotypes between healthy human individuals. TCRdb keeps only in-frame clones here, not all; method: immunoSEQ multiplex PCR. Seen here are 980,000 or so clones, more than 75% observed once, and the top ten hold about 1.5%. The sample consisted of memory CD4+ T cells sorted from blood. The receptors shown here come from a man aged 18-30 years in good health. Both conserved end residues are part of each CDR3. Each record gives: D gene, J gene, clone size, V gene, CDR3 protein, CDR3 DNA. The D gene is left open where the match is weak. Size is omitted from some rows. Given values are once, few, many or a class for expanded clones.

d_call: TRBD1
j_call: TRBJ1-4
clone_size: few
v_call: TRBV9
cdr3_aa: CASSVWTGEVEKLFF
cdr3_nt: TGTGCCAGCAGCGTGTGGACAGGTGAAGTTGAAAAACTGTTTTTT

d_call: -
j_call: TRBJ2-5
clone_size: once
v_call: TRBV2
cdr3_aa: CASRILPMETQYF
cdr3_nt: TGTGCCAGCAGGATCCTCCCTATGGAGACCCAGTACTTC

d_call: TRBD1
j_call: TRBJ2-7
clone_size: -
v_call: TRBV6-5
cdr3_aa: CASSQGTGGWQYF
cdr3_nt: TGTGCCAGCAGTCAAGGGACAGGAGGCTGGCAGTACTTC

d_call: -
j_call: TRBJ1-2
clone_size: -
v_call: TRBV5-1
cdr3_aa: CASRSTGLIQSRRLTNYGYTF
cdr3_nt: TGCGCCAGCAGGAGTACAGGCTTAATCCAATCCCGTCGTCTGACGAACTATGGCTACACCTTC

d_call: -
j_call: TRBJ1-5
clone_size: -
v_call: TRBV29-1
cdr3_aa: CSVGQYNQPQHF
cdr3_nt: TGCAGCGTTGGGCAGTATAATCAGCCCCAGCATTTT

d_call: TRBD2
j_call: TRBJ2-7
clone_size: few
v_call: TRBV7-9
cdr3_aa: CASSLTSGGANEQYF
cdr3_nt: TGTGCCAGCAGCCTGACTAGCGGGGGGGCCAACGAGCAGTACTTC

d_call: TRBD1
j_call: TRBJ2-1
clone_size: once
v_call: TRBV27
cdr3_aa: CASSRGQGAGWEQFF
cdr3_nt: TGTGCCAGCAGTCGGGGACAGGGGGCTGGGTGGGAGCAGTTCTTC

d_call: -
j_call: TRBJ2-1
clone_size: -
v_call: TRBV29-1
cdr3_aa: CSVDQGGSYNEQFF
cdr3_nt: TGCAGCGTTGACCAGGGAGGATCCTACAATGAGCAGTTCTTC

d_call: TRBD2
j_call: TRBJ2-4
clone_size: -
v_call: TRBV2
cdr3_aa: CASKPGLTKNIQYF
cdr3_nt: TGTGCCAGCAAGCCGGGACTAACCAAAAACATTCAGTACTTC

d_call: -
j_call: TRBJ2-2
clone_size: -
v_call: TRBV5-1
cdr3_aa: CASSLVDANTGELFF
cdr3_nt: TGCGCCAGCAGCTTGGTGGACGCGAACACCGGGGAGCTGTTTTTT

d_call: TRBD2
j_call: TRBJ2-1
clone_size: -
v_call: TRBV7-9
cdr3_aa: CASSLAGGGNEQFF
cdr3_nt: TGTGCCAGCAGCTTAGCGGGCGGGGGGAATGAGCAGTTCTTC

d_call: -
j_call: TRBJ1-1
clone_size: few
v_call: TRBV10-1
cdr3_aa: CASSEEGGGPTNTEAFF
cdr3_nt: TGCGCCAGCAGTGAGGAAGGTGGAGGCCCCACGAACACTGAAGCTTTCTTT

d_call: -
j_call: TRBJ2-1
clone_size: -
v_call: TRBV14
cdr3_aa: CASTQQGAPANEQFF
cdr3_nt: TGTGCCAGCACCCAGCAGGGCGCCCCGGCCAATGAGCAGTTCTTC

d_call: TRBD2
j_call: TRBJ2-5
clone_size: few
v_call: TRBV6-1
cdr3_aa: CASRELAGVGETQYF
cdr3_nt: TGTGCCAGCAGGGAGTTAGCGGGAGTGGGGGAGACCCAGTACTTC

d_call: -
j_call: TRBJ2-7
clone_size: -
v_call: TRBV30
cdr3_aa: CAWSAPGAGQYF
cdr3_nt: TGTGCCTGGAGTGCCCCGGGCGCTGGGCAGTACTTC

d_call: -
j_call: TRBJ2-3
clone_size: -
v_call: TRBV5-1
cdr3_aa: CASSVLGWGNGGTDTQYF
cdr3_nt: TGCGCCAGCAGCGTATTGGGATGGGGGAATGGAGGCACAGATACGCAGTATTTT

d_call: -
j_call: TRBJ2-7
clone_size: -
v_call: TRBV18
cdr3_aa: CASSPRDQYEQYF
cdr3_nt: TGTGCCAGCTCACCACGAGATCAGTACGAGCAGTACTTC

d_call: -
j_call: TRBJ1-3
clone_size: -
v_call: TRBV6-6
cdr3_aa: CASSQGVSGNTIYF
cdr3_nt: TGTGCCAGCAGTCAAGGGGTCTCTGGAAACACCATATATTTT

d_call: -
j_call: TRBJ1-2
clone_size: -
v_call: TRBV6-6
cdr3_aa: CASRYDSISTNYGYTF
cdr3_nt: TGTGCCAGCAGATATGACAGTATCTCGACAAACTATGGCTACACCTTC

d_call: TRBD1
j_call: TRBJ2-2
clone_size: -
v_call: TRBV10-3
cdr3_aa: CAISANRGGPGELFF
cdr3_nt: TGTGCCATCAGTGCAAACAGGGGTGGGCCCGGGGAGCTGTTTTTT

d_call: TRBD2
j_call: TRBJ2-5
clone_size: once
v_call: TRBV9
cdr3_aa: CASSPLAGRGETQYF
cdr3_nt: TGTGCCAGCAGCCCACTAGCGGGAAGGGGAGAGACCCAGTACTTC

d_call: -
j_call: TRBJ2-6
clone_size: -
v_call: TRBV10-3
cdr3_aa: CAITGFSGANVLTF
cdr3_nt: TGTGCCATCACTGGTTTCTCTGGGGCCAACGTCCTGACTTTC

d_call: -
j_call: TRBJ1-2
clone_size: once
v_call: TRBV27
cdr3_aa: CASSLWAVNPNYGYTF
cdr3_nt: TGTGCCAGCAGTTTATGGGCAGTCAACCCTAACTATGGCTACACCTTC

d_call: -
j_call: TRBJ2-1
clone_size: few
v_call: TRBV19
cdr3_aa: CASSIESGSYNEQFF
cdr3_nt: TGTGCCAGTAGTATAGAATCGGGCTCCTACAATGAGCAGTTCTTC

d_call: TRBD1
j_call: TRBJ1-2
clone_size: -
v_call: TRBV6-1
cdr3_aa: CASSEAGTANYGYTF
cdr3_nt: TGTGCCAGCAGTGAAGCCGGGACAGCTAACTATGGCTACACCTTC

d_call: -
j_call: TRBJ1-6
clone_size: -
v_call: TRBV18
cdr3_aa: CASSLSSYNSPLHF
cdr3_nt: TGTGCCAGCTCACTCAGCTCCTATAATTCACCCCTCCACTTT

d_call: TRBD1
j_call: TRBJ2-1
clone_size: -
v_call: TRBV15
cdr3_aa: CATSRPGQGVNEQFF
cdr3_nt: TGTGCCACCAGCAGGCCGGGACAGGGGGTCAATGAGCAGTTCTTC

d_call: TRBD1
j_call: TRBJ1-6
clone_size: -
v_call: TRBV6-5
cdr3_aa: CASRPSTGGRSPLHF
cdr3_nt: TGTGCCAGCAGACCTTCGACAGGGGGGCGTTCACCCCTCCACTTT